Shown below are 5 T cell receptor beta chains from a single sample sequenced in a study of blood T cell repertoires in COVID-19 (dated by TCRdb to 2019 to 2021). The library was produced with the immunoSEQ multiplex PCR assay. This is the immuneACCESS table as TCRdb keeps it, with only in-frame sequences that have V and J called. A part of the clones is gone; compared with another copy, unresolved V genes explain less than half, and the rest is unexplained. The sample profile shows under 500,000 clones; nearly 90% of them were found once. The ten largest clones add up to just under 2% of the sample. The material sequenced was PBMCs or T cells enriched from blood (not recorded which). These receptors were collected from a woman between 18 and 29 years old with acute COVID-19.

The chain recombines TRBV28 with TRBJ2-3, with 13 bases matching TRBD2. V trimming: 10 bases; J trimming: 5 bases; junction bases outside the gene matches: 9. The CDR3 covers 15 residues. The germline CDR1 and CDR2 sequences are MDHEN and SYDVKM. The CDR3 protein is CATVRTSGRVDTQYF. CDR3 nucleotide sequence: TGTGCCACCGTCCGGACTAGCGGGAGAGTAGATACGCAGTATTTT.

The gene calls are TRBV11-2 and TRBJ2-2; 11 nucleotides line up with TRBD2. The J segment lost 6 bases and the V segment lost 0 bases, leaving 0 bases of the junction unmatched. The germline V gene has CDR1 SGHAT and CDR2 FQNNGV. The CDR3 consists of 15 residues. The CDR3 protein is CASSLDSGRAGELFF. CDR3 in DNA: TGTGCCAGCAGCTTAGATAGCGGGAGGGCCGGGGAGCTGTTTTTT. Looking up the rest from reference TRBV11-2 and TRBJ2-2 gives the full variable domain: EAGVAQSPRYKIIEKRQSVAFWCNPISGHATLYWYQQILGQGPKLLIQFQNNGVVDDSQLPKDRFSAERLKGVDSTLKIQPAKLEDSAVYLCASSLDSGRAGELFFGEGSRLTVL.

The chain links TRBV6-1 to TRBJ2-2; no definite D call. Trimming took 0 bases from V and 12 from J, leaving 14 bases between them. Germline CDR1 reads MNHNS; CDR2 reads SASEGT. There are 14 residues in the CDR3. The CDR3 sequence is CASSEAHTERQLFF. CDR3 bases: TGTGCCAGCAGTGAAGCGCATACAGAAAGGCAGCTGTTTTTT.

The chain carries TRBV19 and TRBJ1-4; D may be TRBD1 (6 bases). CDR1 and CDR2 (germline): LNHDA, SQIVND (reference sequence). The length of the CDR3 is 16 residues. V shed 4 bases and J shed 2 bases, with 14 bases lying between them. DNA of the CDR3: TGTGCCAGTAGTAATCAGGGGACCGGTACTAATGAAAAACTGTTTTTT. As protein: CASSNQGTGTNEKLFF.

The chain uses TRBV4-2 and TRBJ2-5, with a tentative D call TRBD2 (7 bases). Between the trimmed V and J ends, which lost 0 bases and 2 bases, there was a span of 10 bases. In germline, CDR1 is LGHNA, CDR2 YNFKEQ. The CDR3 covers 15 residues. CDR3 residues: CASSQEGGGQETQYF. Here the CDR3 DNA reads TGTGCCAGCAGCCAAGAAGGGGGGGGTCAAGAGACCCAGTACTTC.